These 2 T cell receptor beta chains originate from one sample sequenced in a study of STAT3 mutations in large granular lymphocyte leukemia. Study outcomes and limitations: At least one immunodominant TCR beta clonotype appeared in every T-cell large granular lymphocyte leukemia patient.

These receptors lack a known antigen. Method: immunoSEQ multiplex PCR; TCRdb's copy keeps in-frame clones and lacks some. This table holds about 42,000 clones, around 80% found once. Sample: PBMCs. The source is a human donor with T large granular lymphocyte leukemia. Some clones in this sample may be carry-over from other donors' samples.

In this sample, this clone turned up a few times. The chain uses TRBV2 and TRBJ1-4; D gene unclear. CDR3 size: 14 residues. Trimming took 0 bases from V and 5 from J, leaving 7 bases between them. Germline CDR1 and CDR2: SNHLY and FYNNEI. CDR3 nucleotides: TGTGCCAGCAGTGAAGCCGGCAACAATGAAAAACTGTTTTTT. Residues: CASSEAGNNEKLFF.

The J gene is TRBJ1-2, the V gene TRBV5-4, with D unresolved. The CDR3 has 13 residues. V was trimmed by 3 bases and J by 7 bases, leaving 13 bases between them. Germline assignment: CDR1 SGHNT and CDR2 YYREEE (reference sequence). CDR3 protein: CASSSPPGSGYTF. CDR3 bases: TGTGCCAGCAGCTCACCTCCAGGTAGTGGCTACACCTTC.